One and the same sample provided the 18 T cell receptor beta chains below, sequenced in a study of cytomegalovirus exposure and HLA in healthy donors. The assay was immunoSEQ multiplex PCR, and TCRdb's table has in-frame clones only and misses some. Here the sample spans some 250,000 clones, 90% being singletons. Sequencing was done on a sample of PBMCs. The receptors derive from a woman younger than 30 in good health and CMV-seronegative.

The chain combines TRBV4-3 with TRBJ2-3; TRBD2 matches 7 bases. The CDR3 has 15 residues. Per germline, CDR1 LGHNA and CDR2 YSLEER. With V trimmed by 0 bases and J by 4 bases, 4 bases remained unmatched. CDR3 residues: CASSQDQRGPDTQYF. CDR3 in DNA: TGCGCCAGCAGCCAAGACCAGCGGGGCCCAGATACGCAGTATTTT.

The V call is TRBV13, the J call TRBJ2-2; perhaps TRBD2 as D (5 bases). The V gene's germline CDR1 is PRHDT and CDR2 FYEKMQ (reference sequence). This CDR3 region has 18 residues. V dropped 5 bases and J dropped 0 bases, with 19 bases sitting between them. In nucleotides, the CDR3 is TGTGCCAGCAGCCTCCCGAGTAGCGCCGACGCGAACACCGGGGAGCTGTTTTTT. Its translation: CASSLPSSADANTGELFF.

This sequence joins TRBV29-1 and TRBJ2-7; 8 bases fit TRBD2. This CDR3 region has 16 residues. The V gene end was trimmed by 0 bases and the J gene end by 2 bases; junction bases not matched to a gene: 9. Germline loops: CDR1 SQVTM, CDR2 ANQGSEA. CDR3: CSVEEGLRGVPYEQYF. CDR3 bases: TGCAGCGTTGAAGAAGGGTTGCGGGGGGTCCCCTACGAGCAGTACTTC.

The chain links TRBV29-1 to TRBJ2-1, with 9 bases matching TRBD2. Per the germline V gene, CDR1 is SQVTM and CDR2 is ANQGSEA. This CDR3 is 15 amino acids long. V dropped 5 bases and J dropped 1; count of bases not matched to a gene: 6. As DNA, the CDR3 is TGCAGCGTTCGTAGCGGGGGAGCTTCCTACAATGAGCAGTTCTTC. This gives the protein CSVRSGGASYNEQFF.

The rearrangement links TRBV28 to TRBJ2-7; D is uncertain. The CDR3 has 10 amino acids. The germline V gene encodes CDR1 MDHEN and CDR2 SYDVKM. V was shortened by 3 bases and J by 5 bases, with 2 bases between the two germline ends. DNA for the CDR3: TGTGCCAGCAGTTTTAACGAGCAGTACTTC. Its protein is CASSFNEQYF.

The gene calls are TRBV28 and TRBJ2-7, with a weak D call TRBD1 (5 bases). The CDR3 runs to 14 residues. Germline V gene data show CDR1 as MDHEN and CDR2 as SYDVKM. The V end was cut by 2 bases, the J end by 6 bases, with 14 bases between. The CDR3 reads CASSLRGIFGEQYV. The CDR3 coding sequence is TGTGCCAGCAGTTTAAGGGGTATTTTTGGCGAGCAGTACGTC.

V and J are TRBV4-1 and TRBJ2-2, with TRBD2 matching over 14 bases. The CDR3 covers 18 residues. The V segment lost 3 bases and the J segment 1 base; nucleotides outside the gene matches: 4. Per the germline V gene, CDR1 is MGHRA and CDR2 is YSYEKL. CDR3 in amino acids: CASSQGLAGAVNTGELFF. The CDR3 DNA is TGCGCCAGCAGCCAGGGACTAGCGGGGGCGGTGAACACCGGGGAGCTGTTTTTT.

The CDR3 nucleotides read TGTGCCAGCATCAGACAGGACGGTTCACCCCTCCACTTT. As protein: CASIRQDGSPLHF. This sequence joins TRBV28 and TRBJ1-6; a weak D match, TRBD1 (6 bases). CDR1 is MDHEN and CDR2 is SYDVKM in the germline V gene. The ends were cut back, 7 bases at V and 9 bases at J, with 13 bases in the middle. The CDR3 consists of 13 residues.

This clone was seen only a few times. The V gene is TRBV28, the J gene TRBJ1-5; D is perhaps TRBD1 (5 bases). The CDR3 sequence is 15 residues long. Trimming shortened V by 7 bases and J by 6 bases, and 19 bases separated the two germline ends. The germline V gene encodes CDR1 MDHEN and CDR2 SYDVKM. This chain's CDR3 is CASTSGQGIGQPQHF. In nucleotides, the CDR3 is TGTGCCAGCACGAGCGGGCAGGGCATCGGTCAGCCCCAGCATTTT.

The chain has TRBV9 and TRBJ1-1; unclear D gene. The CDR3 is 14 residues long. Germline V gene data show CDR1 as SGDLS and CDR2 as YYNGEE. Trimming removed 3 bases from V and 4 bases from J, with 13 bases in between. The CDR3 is CASSAETILTEAFF. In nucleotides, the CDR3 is TGTGCCAGCAGCGCCGAGACAATTCTCACTGAAGCTTTCTTT.

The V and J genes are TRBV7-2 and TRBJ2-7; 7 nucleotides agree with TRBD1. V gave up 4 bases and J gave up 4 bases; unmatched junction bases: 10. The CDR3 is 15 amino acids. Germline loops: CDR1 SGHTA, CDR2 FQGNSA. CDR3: CASSSTGTVSYEQYF. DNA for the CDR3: TGTGCCAGCAGCTCGACCGGGACAGTGAGTTACGAGCAGTACTTC.

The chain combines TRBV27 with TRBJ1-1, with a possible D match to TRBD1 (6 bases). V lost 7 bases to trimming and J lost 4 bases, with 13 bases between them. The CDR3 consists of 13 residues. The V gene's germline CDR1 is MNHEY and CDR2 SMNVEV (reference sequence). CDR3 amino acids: CASKRGGFTEAFF. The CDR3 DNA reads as TGTGCCAGCAAAAGGGGGGGGTTCACTGAAGCTTTCTTT.

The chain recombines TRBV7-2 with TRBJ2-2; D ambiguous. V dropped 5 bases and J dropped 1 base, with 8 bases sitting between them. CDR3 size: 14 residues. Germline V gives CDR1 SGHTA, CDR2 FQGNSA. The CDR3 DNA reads TGTGCCAGCAGCCTTACACGGAACACCGGGGAGCTGTTTTTT. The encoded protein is CASSLTRNTGELFF.

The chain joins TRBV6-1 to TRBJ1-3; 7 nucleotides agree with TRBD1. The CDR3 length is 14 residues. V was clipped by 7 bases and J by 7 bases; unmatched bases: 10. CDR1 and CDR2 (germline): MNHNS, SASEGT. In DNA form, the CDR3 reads TGTGCCAGCATCCTGGACAGGAGTGACAACACCATATATTTT. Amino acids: CASILDRSDNTIYF.

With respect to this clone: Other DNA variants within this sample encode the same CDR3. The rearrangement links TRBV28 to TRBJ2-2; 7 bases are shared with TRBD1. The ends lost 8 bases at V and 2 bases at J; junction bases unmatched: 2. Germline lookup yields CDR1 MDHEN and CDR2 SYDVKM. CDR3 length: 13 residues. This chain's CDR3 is CASRDRNTGELFF. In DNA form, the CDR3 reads TGTGCCAGCCGGGACAGAAACACCGGGGAGCTGTTTTTT.

As DNA, the CDR3 is TGTGCCAGCAGCTCACGGACAGCCGAGGGAAACATTCAGTACTTC. Translated: CASSSRTAEGNIQYF. The gene calls are TRBV7-9 and TRBJ2-4; TRBD1 might be the D (6 bases). V lost 4 bases to trimming and J lost 6 bases, with 16 bases between them. CDR1 SEHNR and CDR2 FQNEAQ come from the germline V gene (reference sequence). The CDR3 is made up of 15 amino acids. The full variable domain, in which reference TRBV7-9 and TRBJ2-4 provide the parts outside the CDR3, is DTGVSQNPRHKITKRGQNVTFRCDPISEHNRLYWYRQTLGQGPEFLTYFQNEAQLEKSRLLSDRFSAERPKGSFSTLEIQRTEQGDSAMYLCASSSRTAEGNIQYFGAGTRLSVL.

In DNA, the CDR3 is TGCGCCAGCAGCCCCGGGACGGGAGCCTACGAGCAGTACTTC. This sequence encodes CASSPGTGAYEQYF. This rearrangement joins TRBV4-3 to TRBJ2-5, with a weak D call TRBD2 (6 bases). The end of the DNA is better explained by TRBJ2-7, so the J call may be wrong. Germline values: CDR1 LGHNA, CDR2 YSLEER. The CDR3 extends over 14 amino acids.

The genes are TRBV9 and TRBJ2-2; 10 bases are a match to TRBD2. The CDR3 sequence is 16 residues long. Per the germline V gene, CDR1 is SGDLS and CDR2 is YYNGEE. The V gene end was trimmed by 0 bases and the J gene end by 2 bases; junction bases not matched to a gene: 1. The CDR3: CASSVGLAGNTGELFF. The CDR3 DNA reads TGTGCCAGCAGCGTAGGACTAGCGGGTAACACCGGGGAGCTGTTTTTT.